The 15 T cell receptor beta chains given below trace back to one sample, sequenced in a study of sequential checkpoint blockade in melanoma. Noted treatment: randomized to nivolumab then ipilimumab (arm A) or the reverse (arm B). The repertoire was sequenced with immunoSEQ multiplex PCR; TCRdb's copy has only in-frame clones and lacks some. The sample consists of under 20,000 clones, 60% to 80% of them appearing once. The sequenced sample was CD8+ T cells sorted from blood (inferred from file names), obtained from a patient given nivolumab and ipilimumab in sequence. These receptors came from a human donor with melanoma.

This rearrangement joins TRBV5-1 to TRBJ2-7, with a tentative D call TRBD2 (5 bases). V shed 5 bases and J shed 6 bases, with 15 bases lying between them. Looked up from germline, CDR1 is SGHRS and CDR2 is YFSETQ. This CDR3 is built from 13 residues. Here the CDR3 DNA reads TGCGCCAGCAGAGTGGGCAGGACTGGCGAGCAGTACTTC. It yields the protein CASRVGRTGEQYF. The full variable domain, completed using reference TRBV5-1 and TRBJ2-7, is KAGVTQTPRYLIKTRGQQVTLSCSPISGHRSVSWYQQTPGQGLQFLFEYFSETQRNKGNFPGRFSGRQFSNSRSEMNVSTLELGDSALYLCASRVGRTGEQYFGPGTRLTVT.

The chain employs TRBV30 and TRBJ1-5; D gene ambiguous. Trimming left V 2 bases short and J 7 bases short, with 15 bases between. The CDR3 contains 14 residues. CDR1 is GTSNPN and CDR2 is SVGIG in the germline V gene (reference sequence). The CDR3 region is CAWSYRGRSQPQHF. CDR3 DNA sequence: TGTGCCTGGAGTTATAGAGGGCGCAGCCAGCCCCAGCATTTT.

This clone was found a few times. The rearrangement uses TRBV7-8 and TRBJ2-7; 11 nucleotides line up with TRBD1. Germline V lookup: CDR1 SGHVS, CDR2 FQNEAQ. This CDR3 region has 14 residues. With 1 base clipped from V and 7 bases from J, the junction kept 3 bases outside the gene matches. The CDR3 DNA follows: TGTGCCAGCAGCTTAGGGACAGGGGGCTTGGAGCAGTACTTC. This sequence encodes CASSLGTGGLEQYF.

This chain connects TRBV5-6 to TRBJ2-7; TRBD1 matches 7 bases. Looked up from germline, CDR1 is SGHDT and CDR2 is YYEEEE. Germline trimming cut 6 bases from V and 4 bases from J; bases unmatched to any gene: 10. The CDR3 is made up of 14 amino acids. CDR3 DNA sequence: TGTGCCAGCACTCCCGGGACAGCTGTATACGAGCAGTACTTC. Protein product: CASTPGTAVYEQYF.

The J gene is TRBJ1-2, the V gene TRBV4-1, with D perhaps TRBD1 (5 bases). The CDR3 is made up of 15 amino acids. The V and J ends lost 4 bases and 3 bases respectively, with 15 bases between them. The germline V gene has CDR1 MGHRA and CDR2 YSYEKL. The CDR3 DNA reads TGCGCCAGCAGCCCGGGACTTCCCGGCGACTATGGCTACACCTTC. It specifies CASSPGLPGDYGYTF.

This clone appeared a few times. V is TRBV13 and J is TRBJ1-1; 8 nucleotides agree with TRBD1. Germline CDR1 PRHDT, CDR2 FYEKMQ (reference sequence). The CDR3 runs 15 residues. Unmatched junction bases numbered 10, after V lost 5 bases and J lost 5 bases. This chain's CDR3 is CASSKNQGAGTEAFF. The CDR3 bases are TGTGCCAGCAGCAAAAACCAGGGGGCCGGTACTGAAGCTTTCTTT.

V is TRBV6-5 and J is TRBJ2-7, with D possibly matching TRBD2 (6 bases). There are 13 residues in the CDR3. Germline CDR1 is MNHEY and CDR2 is SVGAGI. V lost 0 bases and J lost 6, with 9 bases in between. In nucleotides, the CDR3 is TGTGCCAGCAGTTACTCGGTGCGGGGCGAGCAGTACTTC. Its translation: CASSYSVRGEQYF.

The CDR3 protein is CASKVAGGYEQYF. The CDR3 region has the DNA TGTGCCAGTAAGGTAGCGGGAGGCTACGAGCAGTACTTC. The chain joins TRBV19 to TRBJ2-7; 10 bases match TRBD2. Germline-derived CDR1 and CDR2 are LNHDA and SQIVND (reference sequence). The CDR3 is 13 amino acids. Germline trimming cut 7 bases from V and 3 bases from J; bases unmatched to any gene: 3.

The chain links TRBV19 to TRBJ1-1, with D perhaps TRBD1 (5 bases). V lost 5 bases and J 5 bases, leaving 9 bases between the germline ends. The germline gives CDR1 LNHDA, CDR2 SQIVND (reference sequence). The CDR3 has 12 amino acids. This CDR3 is CASSSGGTEAFF. The CDR3 DNA sequence: TGTGCCAGTAGTTCTGGGGGGACTGAAGCTTTCTTT.

V and J are TRBV7-2 and TRBJ2-1, with TRBD2 identical over 12 bases. J gave up 0 bases and V 4 bases, and 10 bases lay outside the gene matches. The CDR3 runs 19 residues. Germline loops: CDR1 SGHTA, CDR2 FQGNSA. CDR3 residues: CASSSTGLAGLSSYNEQFF. CDR3 DNA: TGTGCCAGCAGCTCGACGGGACTAGCGGGCCTCAGCTCCTACAATGAGCAGTTCTTC.

The chain's CDR3 is CASSLGRGPTYEQYF. The CDR3 region has the DNA TGCGCCAGCAGCTTGGGCAGGGGGCCAACCTACGAGCAGTACTTC. The J gene is TRBJ2-7, the V gene TRBV5-1; 8 bases fit TRBD1. Germline V gene data show CDR1 as SGHRS and CDR2 as YFSETQ. V shed 0 bases, J shed 2 bases, and the junction held 4 bases outside the gene matches. The CDR3 is 15 amino acids.

The table lists this clone with a few counts. This rearrangement joins TRBV7-3 to TRBJ2-7; 8 nucleotides match TRBD1. Germline lookup yields CDR1 SGHTA and CDR2 FQGTGA. V shed 3 bases, J shed 4 bases, and the junction held 2 bases outside the gene matches. CDR3 length equals 13 residues. CDR3 nucleotide sequence: TGTGCCAGCAGCTTCGGACAGGGTTACGAGCAGTACTTC. Translated, it gives CASSFGQGYEQYF.

V and J are TRBV5-5 and TRBJ1-1; possibly TRBD1 for D (6 bases). CDR3 length: 13 residues. Germline assignment: CDR1 SGHKS and CDR2 YYEKEE (reference sequence). Trimming left V 0 bases short and J 8 bases short, with 11 bases between. The CDR3 nucleotides are TGTGCCAGCAGCTTGGCCCCAGGACAGGAAGCTTTCTTT. As protein: CASSLAPGQEAFF. The full variable domain, with the rest looked up from reference TRBV5-5 and TRBJ1-1, is DAGVTQSPTHLIKTRGQQVTLRCSPISGHKSVSWYQQVLGQGPQFIFQYYEKEERGRGNFPDRFSARQFPNYSSELNVNALLLGDSALYLCASSLAPGQEAFFGQGTRLTVV.

V and J are TRBV19 and TRBJ1-5; no definite D call. V dropped 1 base and J dropped 0 bases, with 4 bases sitting between them. The length of the CDR3 is 14 residues. Germline values: CDR1 LNHDA, CDR2 SQIVND (reference sequence). The CDR3 region has the DNA TGTGCCAGTAGTATAGCAGGTAGCAATCAGCCCCAGCATTTT. It is translated as CASSIAGSNQPQHF. Using reference TRBV19 and TRBJ1-5 for the parts outside the CDR3, the full variable domain is DGGITQSPKYLFRKEGQNVTLSCEQNLNHDAMYWYRQDPGQGLRLIYYSQIVNDFQKGDIAEGYSVSREKKESFPLTVTSAQKNPTAFYLCASSIAGSNQPQHFGDGTRLSIL.

This clone was detected only once. The CDR3 reads CASSVDRGQGYEQYF. Here the CDR3 DNA reads TGTGCCAGCAGTGTAGATAGGGGACAGGGCTACGAGCAGTACTTC. J is TRBJ2-7 and V is TRBV2; 9 bases are shared with TRBD1. The CDR3 is 15 amino acids. V shed 4 bases, J shed 3 bases, and the junction held 7 bases outside the gene matches. The germline gives CDR1 SNHLY, CDR2 FYNNEI.